What follows are 26 T cell receptor beta chains derived from one specimen sequenced in a study of patients and donors after allogeneic stem cell transplantation. TCRdb itself ran the RT-PCR reads through MiXCR, one entry per CDR3 protein. The sample yields some 92,000 distinct CDR3 sequences, 40% to 60% seen once. The sequencing sample was made of blood, either unsorted or a sorted T cell fraction (not recorded which). These receptors were taken from a human donor who was either an allogeneic HSCT recipient or a stem cell or donor lymphocyte infusion donor (not recorded which). It is not recorded whose cells these are; they may come from a transplant donor.

The chain recombines TRBV4-2 with TRBJ1-1; 9 bases are shared with TRBD1. Germline CDR1 reads LGHNA; CDR2 reads YNFKEQ. Trimming took 6 bases from V and 1 from J; bases not matched to a gene: 18. The CDR3 has 19 residues. CDR3 sequence (DNA): TGTGCCAGCAGTCCCCTCCGGGGACAGGGTATGAGGAGGAACACTGAAGCTTTCTTT. Its translation: CASSPLRGQGMRRNTEAFF.

In its sample, this clonotype was seen a few times. This chain joins TRBV29-1 and TRBJ1-3; D unclear. The length of the CDR3 is 13 residues. Trimming removed 4 bases from V and 0 bases from J, with 7 bases in between. Germline CDR1 SQVTM, CDR2 ANQGSEA. This CDR3 reads CSVGTVSGNTIYF. The CDR3 region has the DNA TGCAGCGTTGGGACGGTCTCTGGAAACACCATATATTTT. Full variable domain (rest looked up from reference TRBV29-1 and TRBJ1-3): SAVISQKPSRDICQRGTSLTIQCQVDSQVTMMFWYRQQPGQSLTLIATANQGSEATYESGFVIDKFPISRPNLTFSTLTVSNMSPEDSSIYLCSVGTVSGNTIYFGEGSWLTVV.

The chain recombines TRBV3-1 with TRBJ2-1; D is uncertain. V was clipped by 0 bases and J by 9 bases, with 12 bases between them. This CDR3 spans 14 amino acids. The germline V gene encodes CDR1 LGHDT and CDR2 YNNKEL (reference sequence). This chain's CDR3 is CASSQDTKPREQFF. The CDR3 region has the DNA TGTGCCAGCAGCCAAGATACCAAACCTCGTGAGCAGTTCTTC.

CDR3 region: CASSQDPDSTEAFF. The CDR3 coding sequence is TGTGCCAGCAGCCAAGACCCGGACAGCACTGAAGCTTTCTTT. The rearrangement links TRBV14 to TRBJ1-1; perhaps TRBD1 as D (6 bases). The V gene's germline CDR1 is SGHDN and CDR2 FVKESK. CDR3 length: 14 residues. The V gene lost 0 bases and the J gene lost 4 bases, with 9 bases spanning the gap.

In its sample, this clonotype was seen a few times. Germline and junction disagree at one end, which may indicate a read error. The chain carries TRBV28 and TRBJ1-1, with D hard to call. This CDR3 is 13 amino acids long. Germline lookup yields CDR1 MDHEN and CDR2 SYDVKM. The CDR3 region has the DNA TGTGCCAGCAGTTTCTTCTTGAACACTGAAGCTTCCTTT. This gives the protein CASSFFLNTEASF.

This clonotype turned up a few times. V gene TRBV20-1 combines with J gene TRBJ1-3; weak D call: TRBD1 (6 bases). CDR1 and CDR2 from the germline V gene are DFQATT and SNEGSKA (reference sequence). This CDR3 comprises 14 residues. V was pared by 3 bases and J by 4 bases, with 13 bases between. The CDR3 loop is CSARGRGAGNTIYF. In DNA, the CDR3 is TGCAGTGCTAGGGGACGGGGGGCCGGAAACACCATATATTTT.

V is TRBV19 and J is TRBJ1-2; no clear D. V lost 5 bases, J lost 4 bases, and 5 bases lay in between. The germline V gene encodes CDR1 LNHDA and CDR2 SQIVND (reference sequence). This CDR3 is 11 amino acids long. The CDR3 is CASSATYGYTF. CDR3 in DNA: TGTGCCAGTAGTGCCACCTATGGCTACACCTTC.

The chain carries TRBV28 and TRBJ2-7, with 8 bases aligning to TRBD2. The length of the CDR3 is 12 residues. Germline V lookup: CDR1 MDHEN, CDR2 SYDVKM. J lost 3 bases, V lost 9 bases, and 4 bases had no gene match. CDR3 bases: TGTGCCAGTGGACTAGCTTTCTACGAGCAGTACTTC. Encoded protein: CASGLAFYEQYF.

The V call is TRBV28, the J call TRBJ2-7, with 11 bases lining up with TRBD1. V gave up 6 bases and J gave up 6 bases; unmatched junction bases: 10. This CDR3 is 15 amino acids long. CDR1 is MDHEN and CDR2 is SYDVKM in the germline V gene. CDR3 loop: CASSLPLGTGGEQYF. For the CDR3, the DNA is TGTGCCAGCAGCCTTCCCCTCGGGACAGGGGGCGAGCAGTACTTC.

This clonotype was seen only a few times. The chain recombines TRBV20-1 with TRBJ1-4; D may be TRBD1 (5 bases). The germline gives CDR1 DFQATT, CDR2 SNEGSKA (reference sequence). CDR3 length equals 12 residues. The CDR3 DNA sequence: TGCAGCCAACAGGATTTTCAGGAAAAACTGTTTTTT. This translates into CSQQDFQEKLFF.

The chain employs TRBV20-1 and TRBJ1-1, with 7 bases lining up with TRBD1. The CDR3 consists of 12 residues. Germline values: CDR1 DFQATT, CDR2 SNEGSKA (reference sequence). The V gene end was trimmed by 5 bases and the J gene end by 9 bases; junction bases not matched to a gene: 9. The CDR3 coding sequence is TGCAGTGCTCGCGGGACAGCGGCTCAAGCTTTCTTT. Amino acid sequence: CSARGTAAQAFF.

CDR3 protein: CASSPGTGAGYTF. The DNA for the CDR3 is TGTGCCAGCAGCCCTGGGACAGGGGCTGGCTACACCTTC. The V and J genes are TRBV3-1 and TRBJ1-2; TRBD1 agrees at 10 bases. Germline V CDR1 and CDR2: LGHDT, YNNKEL (reference sequence). CDR3 length: 13 residues. V gave up 4 bases and J gave up 7 bases; unmatched junction bases: 3.

The chain links TRBV27 to TRBJ1-3; the D gene is possibly TRBD1 (6 bases). This CDR3 has 17 residues. Trimming took off 2 bases at V and 0 bases at J, with 14 bases between the two ends. Germline V gives CDR1 MNHEY, CDR2 SMNVEV (reference sequence). The CDR3 DNA is TGTGCCAGCAGTTTAACAGGGTTGCCTTCCTCTGGAAACACCATATATTTT. This gives the protein CASSLTGLPSSGNTIYF.

The CDR3 coding sequence is TGCAGTGCTATCAAAGGAGTAGACACTGAAGCTTTCTTT. Its protein product is CSAIKGVDTEAFF. V is TRBV20-1 and J is TRBJ1-1, with D unclear. The CDR3 is 13 residues long. The V end lost 4 bases, the J end lost 3 bases, and 12 bases lay between the germline ends. CDR1 is DFQATT, CDR2 SNEGSKA, per germline (reference sequence).

The chain couples TRBV7-9 to TRBJ1-4, with D tentatively TRBD1 (5 bases). CDR3 size: 17 residues. The germline V gene has CDR1 SEHNR and CDR2 FQNEAQ (reference sequence). Trimming removed 10 bases from V and 8 bases from J, with 29 bases in between. Here the CDR3 reads CAIKLGTGMRIPEKLFF. For the CDR3, the DNA is TGTGCCATAAAGTTAGGGACCGGAATGAGGATCCCCGAAAAACTGTTTTTT.

The rearrangement joins TRBV7-9 to TRBJ2-1, with 14 bases aligning to TRBD2. V was clipped by 4 bases and J by 7 bases; unmatched bases: 3. Germline V gene data show CDR1 as SEHNR and CDR2 as FQNEAQ (reference sequence). This CDR3 spans 15 amino acids. The CDR3 bases are TGTGCCAGCAGCTCGGGACTAGCGGGAGTGAATGAGCAGTTCTTC. Amino acids: CASSSGLAGVNEQFF.

The J gene is TRBJ1-1, the V gene TRBV2, with D perhaps matching TRBD1 (6 bases). The V gene's germline CDR1 is SNHLY and CDR2 FYNNEI. This CDR3 is 14 amino acids long. V was cut by 7 bases and J by 1 base, with 13 bases left in between. The CDR3 here is CASKGEGPNTEAFF. The CDR3 nucleotides read TGTGCCAGCAAGGGGGAGGGCCCGAACACTGAAGCTTTCTTT.

This clonotype was counted between two and nine times. The chain combines TRBV28 with TRBJ1-5, with D tentatively TRBD1 (5 bases). The germline V gene encodes CDR1 MDHEN and CDR2 SYDVKM. CDR3 size: 14 residues. V lost 3 bases, J lost 7 bases, and 13 bases lay in between. CDR3 bases: TGTGCCAGCAGTTTCAGGTCAGGGCGCCAGCCCCAGCATTTT. Its protein is CASSFRSGRQPQHF.

The chain carries TRBV12-3 or TRBV12-4 and TRBJ1-1; D is perhaps TRBD1 (6 bases). CDR3 length: 18 amino acids. V was cut by 2 bases and J by 0 bases, with 19 bases left in between. CDR3 amino acids: CASSLQILRGPMNTEAFF. The CDR3 region has the DNA TGTGCCAGCAGTTTACAAATCCTCAGGGGACCCATGAACACTGAAGCTTTCTTT.

This clonotype has a handful of counts. The genes are TRBV7-2 and TRBJ1-6; D call uncertain. The ends were cut back, 1 base at V and 7 bases at J, with 8 bases in the middle. The CDR3 is made up of 14 amino acids. Germline values: CDR1 SGHTA, CDR2 FQGNSA. The CDR3 sequence is CASSLVSINSPLHF. CDR3 sequence (DNA): TGTGCCAGCAGCTTAGTATCTATCAATTCACCCCTCCACTTT.

This clonotype was counted between two and nine times. The V gene is TRBV4-3, the J gene TRBJ1-6; D remains unclear. The V end lost 0 bases, the J end lost 11 bases, and 8 bases lay between the germline ends. The CDR3 runs to 13 residues. Per germline, CDR1 LGHNA and CDR2 YSLEER. The CDR3 coding sequence is TGCGCCAGCAGCCAAGAGACATCGACACCCCTCCACTTT. Translated: CASSQETSTPLHF.

Only one count was recorded for this clonotype. This chain links TRBV12-3 or TRBV12-4 with TRBJ2-5; tentatively, D is TRBD2 (5 bases). The V and J ends lost 8 bases and 1 base respectively, with 14 bases between them. There are 14 residues in the CDR3. CDR3 DNA: TGTGCCAGCGGTAAAATAAGCGGCCAAGAGACCCAGTACTTC. This encodes CASGKISGQETQYF.

This chain connects TRBV7-2 to TRBJ1-5; maybe TRBD1 (6 bases). The CDR3 has 14 amino acids. Trimming left V 3 bases short and J 5 bases short, with 11 bases between. Germline values: CDR1 SGHTA, CDR2 FQGNSA. This CDR3 reads CASSFEGGYQPQHF. DNA of the CDR3: TGTGCCAGCAGCTTTGAAGGGGGTTATCAGCCCCAGCATTTT.

The CDR3 nucleotides are TGTGCCAGCAGTCCACCCAGCAACCCCCATAATTCACCCCTCCACTTT. It encodes CASSPPSNPHNSPLHF. The V and J genes are TRBV27 and TRBJ1-6; D call uncertain. The V end was cut by 5 bases, the J end by 5 bases, with 16 bases between. This CDR3 comprises 16 residues. In germline, CDR1 is MNHEY, CDR2 SMNVEV (reference sequence).

This chain connects TRBV7-2 to TRBJ2-2, with unresolved D. Trimming took off 3 bases at V and 2 bases at J, with 10 bases between the two ends. This CDR3 has 15 amino acids. Germline V gene sequence: CDR1 SGHTA, CDR2 FQGNSA. CDR3 nucleotides: TGTGCCAGCAGCTTGAGGACGTCCAACACCGGGGAGCTGTTTTTT. Its translation: CASSLRTSNTGELFF.

This chain links TRBV7-3 with TRBJ1-1; D is ambiguous. Trimming left V 3 bases short and J 4 bases short, with 15 bases between. CDR3 length: 15 amino acids. Germline V gene sequence: CDR1 SGHTA, CDR2 FQGTGA. CDR3 region: CASSLDPGSATEAFF. CDR3 nucleotide sequence: TGTGCCAGCAGCTTGGACCCGGGTTCGGCCACTGAAGCTTTCTTT.